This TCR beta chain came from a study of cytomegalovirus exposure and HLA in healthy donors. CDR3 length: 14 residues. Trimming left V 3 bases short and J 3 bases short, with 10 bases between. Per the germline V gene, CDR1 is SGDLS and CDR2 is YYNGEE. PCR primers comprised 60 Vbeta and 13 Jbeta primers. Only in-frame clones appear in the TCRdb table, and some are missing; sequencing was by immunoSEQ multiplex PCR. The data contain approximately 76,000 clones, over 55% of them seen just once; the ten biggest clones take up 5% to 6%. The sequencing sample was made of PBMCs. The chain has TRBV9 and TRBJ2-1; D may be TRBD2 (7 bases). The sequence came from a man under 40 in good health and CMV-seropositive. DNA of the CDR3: TGTGCCAGCAGCGAGCGGGACAACTACAATGAGCAGTTCTTC. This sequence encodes CASSERDNYNEQFF.